This is a list of T cell receptor beta chains from one sample in a study of cytomegalovirus exposure and HLA in healthy donors. Profiling relied on immunoSEQ multiplex PCR, and the TCRdb table lists in-frame clones only, not all of them. The sample has approximately 110,000 clones; 15% are singletons. Sequenced: PBMCs. The receptors stem from a woman younger than 30 in good health and CMV-seronegative. CDR3s include the opening cysteine and the closing phenylalanine or tryptophan. Each record gives: J gene, clone size, D gene, V gene, CDR3 DNA, CDR3 protein. A D gene is named only where the DNA matches it firmly. The size entry is marked missing in some rows and otherwise reads once, few, many or a size class.

TRBJ1-2 | few | TRBD1 | TRBV6-5 | TGTGCCAGCAGCGTGACAGGGGGGGGAGGCTACACCTTC | CASSVTGGGGYTF
TRBJ2-7 | . | . | TRBV9 | TGTGCCAGCAGCGTAGGCAACAGGAAATACGAGCAGTACTTC | CASSVGNRKYEQYF
TRBJ1-1 | few | . | TRBV19 | TGTGCCAGTAGTGGTCAGGGAAAGATGTACACTGAAGCTTTCTTT | CASSGQGKMYTEAFF
TRBJ1-2 | . | TRBD1 | TRBV19 | TGTGCCAGTAGTAAGACAGGGGGGGGATATGGCTACACCTTC | CASSKTGGGYGYTF
TRBJ2-1 | . | . | TRBV5-1 | TGCGCCAGCAGCGCCCGATTTGGGGGAGGCGGAGAGCAGTTCTTC | CASSARFGGGGEQFF
TRBJ2-2 | . | TRBD1 | TRBV30 | TGTGCCTGGGGGACAGGGATGGCCGGGGAGCTGTTTTTT | CAWGTGMAGELFF
TRBJ2-5 | . | . | TRBV30 | TGTGCCTGGAGTGTTAGGGGGACCCAGTACTTC | CAWSVRGTQYF
TRBJ2-1 | medium-sized | . | TRBV19 | TGTGCCAGTAGTCTCGGATACGGGAGTACCTACAATGAGCAGTTCTTC | CASSLGYGSTYNEQFF
TRBJ2-2 | . | . | TRBV5-1 | TGCGCCAGCGGCGGGGCGGTCCATAGCACCGGGGAGCTGTTTTTT | CASGGAVHSTGELFF
TRBJ2-3 | few | TRBD1 | TRBV4-1 | TGCGCCAGCAGCCAAGAAGGTACCCTGGTGGGACAGGCCACAGATACGCAGTATTTT | CASSQEGTLVGQATDTQYF
TRBJ2-4 | . | . | TRBV5-4 | TGTGCCAGCAGCTTGGGTCCGGGACTGGGCAAAAACATTCAGTACTTC | CASSLGPGLGKNIQYF
TRBJ1-2 | . | . | TRBV4-2 | TGTGCCAGCAGCCAAGAAGCCCCAGGACTAGGCTACACCTTC | CASSQEAPGLGYTF
TRBJ1-4 | . | . | TRBV5-4 | TGTGCCAGCAGCTCGGAGAGAGATGAAAAACTGTTTTTT | CASSSERDEKLFF
TRBJ1-2 | few | . | TRBV5-4 | TGTGCCAGCAGACCCGGGACAAACTATGGCTACACCTTC | CASRPGTNYGYTF
TRBJ2-7 | once | TRBD2 | TRBV29-1 | TGCAGCGTTCTGACTAGCGGGGCCTACGAGCAGTACTTC | CSVLTSGAYEQYF
TRBJ2-2 | . | . | TRBV7-6 | TGTGCCAGCAGCTCCCGGGACACCACGGCCGGGGAGCTGTTTTTT | CASSSRDTTAGELFF
TRBJ2-2 | once | . | TRBV5-5 | TGTGCCAGCAGGGGGCACACCGGGGAGCTGTTTTTT | CASRGHTGELFF
TRBJ2-7 | . | TRBD1 | TRBV6-5 | TGTGCCAGCAGTCCAGGGGGCTACGAGCAGTACTTC | CASSPGGYEQYF
TRBJ2-7 | . | TRBD2 | TRBV7-2 | TGTGCCAGCAGCTACAGCGGGGGGGCCTACGAGCAGTACTTC | CASSYSGGAYEQYF
TRBJ1-5 | . | . | TRBV28 | TGTGCCAGCAGCATTGGTGGCGGGGATTTCGGCAATCAGCCCCAGCATTTT | CASSIGGGDFGNQPQHF
TRBJ2-3 | . | TRBD1 | TRBV6-4 | TGTGCCAGCAGTGACACCTCAGGGGGCGCCGGCACAGATACGCAGTATTTT | CASSDTSGGAGTDTQYF